The clone carrying this TCR beta chain came up a few times. Antigen: not known. The junction departs from germline at one end; a sequencing error may be responsible. Gene labels here are mouse ones. With the read ending 1 residue before the CDR3 end, the germline J gene is used to fill in that end. This record belongs to a study of tissue T cells after allogeneic stem cell transplantation. As to time point: mouse harvest day 14 after allogeneic transplant. The graft held 10^6 splenic CD5+ T cells and 10^7 T-cell-depleted bone marrow cells. Mice had MHC-mismatched B6 into BALB/c GVHD, sampled day 7 or 14. The study, taken as a whole, reports: In patients and mice, blood and spleen missed much of tissue repertoire.

Profiled with immunoSEQ multiplex PCR; TCRdb holds only in-frame clones, not every one. The sample lists 1,500 to 2,000 clones, around 51% occurring once. Germline V gene sequence: CDR1 NSHNY, CDR2 SYGAGN. The CDR3 contains 12 residues. Sequencing input: spleen. The TCR was taken from a female BALB/c mouse given C57BL/6 T cells with graft-versus-host disease after an allogeneic hematopoietic cell transplant. The chain carries TRBV13-1 and TRBJ2-7; D unclear. The DNA read from the CDR3 is TGTGCCAGCGGTGAACAAACCTATGAACAGTAC. This translates into CASGEQTYEQY. The whole CDR3 sequence is CASGEQTYEQYF.